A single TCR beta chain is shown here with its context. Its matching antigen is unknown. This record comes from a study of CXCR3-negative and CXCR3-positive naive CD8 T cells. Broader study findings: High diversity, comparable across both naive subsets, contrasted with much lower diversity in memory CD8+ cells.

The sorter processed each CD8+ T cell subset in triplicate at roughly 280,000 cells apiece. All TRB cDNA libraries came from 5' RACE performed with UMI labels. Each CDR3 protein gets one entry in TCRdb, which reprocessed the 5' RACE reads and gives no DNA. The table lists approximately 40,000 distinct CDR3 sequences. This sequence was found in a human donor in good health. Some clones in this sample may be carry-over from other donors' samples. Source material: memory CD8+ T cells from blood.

The CDR3 here is CASSQEEAGGLVDEQFF. This chain connects TRBV14 to TRBJ2-1; TCRdb returns TRBD2, unconfirmable since there is no DNA. CDR3 length: 17 amino acids. CDR1 SGHDN and CDR2 FVKESK come from the germline V gene.